The 26 T cell receptor beta chains listed next were all sequenced from one sample in a study of cytotoxic CD8 clonotypes in ibrutinib-treated CLL. Sequenced by immunoSEQ multiplex PCR; TCRdb stores in-frame clones only, minus some. The sample lists approximately 150,000 clones; around three quarters were seen once. This sample comprised PBMCs, obtained after 12 months of ibrutinib treatment. Receptors originate from a human donor with chronic lymphocytic leukemia.

DNA of the CDR3: TGTGCCAGCAGCTCTATACCGGATCAGCCCCAGCATTTT. Translated: CASSSIPDQPQHF. The chain employs TRBV7-2 and TRBJ1-5; D not resolved. CDR1 is SGHTA, CDR2 FQGNSA, per germline. V was trimmed by 4 bases and J by 5 bases, leaving 9 bases between them. The CDR3 spans 13 residues.

This clone was seen a few times. V is TRBV30 and J is TRBJ2-1; weak D call: TRBD1 (8 bases). The CDR3 is 13 amino acids. CDR1 GTSNPN and CDR2 SVGIG come from the germline V gene (reference sequence). V was shortened by 8 bases and J by 8 bases, with 19 bases between the two germline ends. The DNA of the CDR3 is TGTGCCCGAGACGGACAGGGAGGGGATGAGCAGTTCTTC. This codes for CARDGQGGDEQFF. The variable domain in full, completed from reference TRBV30 and TRBJ2-1, reads SQTIHQWPATLVQPVGSPLSLECTVEGTSNPNLYWYRQAAGRGLQLLFYSVGIGQISSEVPQNLSASRPQDRQFILSSKKLLLSDSGFYLCARDGQGGDEQFFGPGTRLTVL.

V gene TRBV5-1 combines with J gene TRBJ2-7; D is uncertain. Trimming shortened V by 1 base and J by 4 bases, and 12 bases separated the two germline ends. The germline gives CDR1 SGHRS, CDR2 YFSETQ. This CDR3 is built from 14 residues. The CDR3 protein is CASSLLADPYEQYF. The CDR3 DNA follows: TGCGCCAGCAGCTTGCTTGCCGATCCATACGAGCAGTACTTC. Supplemented by reference TRBV5-1 and TRBJ2-7, the full variable domain reads KAGVTQTPRYLIKTRGQQVTLSCSPISGHRSVSWYQQTPGQGLQFLFEYFSETQRNKGNFPGRFSGRQFSNSRSEMNVSTLELGDSALYLCASSLLADPYEQYFGPGTRLTVT.

The chain combines TRBV6-6 with TRBJ1-6; perhaps TRBD1 as D (5 bases). Germline V CDR1 and CDR2: MNHNY, SVGAGI (reference sequence). The CDR3 length is 16 residues. V was shortened by 2 bases and J by 4 bases, with 12 bases between the two germline ends. The CDR3 region has the DNA TGTGCCAGCAGTTACGCCCAAGGGGAATATAATTCACCCCTCCACTTT. It is translated as CASSYAQGEYNSPLHF.

The chain uses TRBV28 and TRBJ1-4; no firm D call. This CDR3 comprises 14 residues. Trimming stripped 4 bases from V and 12 bases from J, with 18 bases between. Germline lookup yields CDR1 MDHEN and CDR2 SYDVKM. The chain's CDR3 is CASSSRTGTAELFF. The CDR3 DNA reads as TGTGCCAGCAGTTCACGGACGGGTACAGCGGAACTGTTTTTT.

J is TRBJ2-1 and V is TRBV27; 12 positions match TRBD1. Trimming removed 3 bases from V and 7 bases from J; junction bases left unmatched: 10. Looked up from germline, CDR1 is MNHEY and CDR2 is SMNVEV (reference sequence). The CDR3 has 17 amino acids. CDR3: CASSFSGGTGGRNEQFF. In nucleotides, the CDR3 is TGTGCCAGCAGTTTTTCCGGAGGGACAGGGGGCCGAAATGAGCAGTTCTTC.

This clone has just a few counts. The CDR3 DNA reads TGTGCCAGCAGCTTTCAGGACGGCACTGAAGCTTTCTTT. This translates into CASSFQDGTEAFF. The chain couples TRBV7-8 to TRBJ1-1; D not resolved. Germline V gene data show CDR1 as SGHVS and CDR2 as FQNEAQ. V was pared by 3 bases and J by 4 bases, with 9 bases between. CDR3 length equals 13 residues.

The V gene is TRBV4-3, the J gene TRBJ2-1; TRBD2 matches 10 bases. Looked up from germline, CDR1 is LGHNA and CDR2 is YSLEER. The CDR3 totals 15 residues. V dropped 3 bases and J dropped 6; count of bases not matched to a gene: 5. The CDR3 is CASSHQREGPNEQFF. The CDR3 coding sequence is TGCGCCAGCAGCCACCAGCGGGAGGGTCCCAATGAGCAGTTCTTC.

The V gene is TRBV10-2, the J gene TRBJ2-5, with 10 bases lining up with TRBD2. V lost 6 bases, J lost 1 base, and 8 bases stayed unmatched. The CDR3 is 16 amino acids. CDR1 WSHSY and CDR2 SAAADI come from the germline V gene. CDR3 bases: TGCGCCAGCAGCCCCGCACTAGCGGGGATCCAAGAGACCCAGTACTTC. Protein product: CASSPALAGIQETQYF.

The chain couples TRBV27 to TRBJ2-1, with D hard to call. The ends were cut back, 6 bases at V and 7 bases at J, with 13 bases in the middle. The CDR3 is made up of 13 amino acids. The germline gives CDR1 MNHEY, CDR2 SMNVEV (reference sequence). The CDR3 DNA follows: TGTGCCAGCAGCGCAACCCCCTGGAATGAGCAGTTCTTC. As protein: CASSATPWNEQFF.

This rearrangement joins TRBV28 to TRBJ1-2, with D possibly matching TRBD1 (6 bases). The V end was cut by 7 bases, the J end by 0 bases, with 12 bases between. The CDR3 is 14 residues long. Germline V gene lookup returns CDR1 MDHEN and CDR2 SYDVKM. The DNA of the CDR3 is TGTGCCAGCACCAAGACAGGAGCTAACTATGGCTACACCTTC. Protein product: CASTKTGANYGYTF.

This chain uses TRBV6-5 with TRBJ1-1, with TRBD1 as a possible D gene (5 bases). Per the germline V gene, CDR1 is MNHEY and CDR2 is SVGAGI. Deletions cut 2 bases from V and 6 bases from J, with 16 bases between. This CDR3 is built from 15 residues. The CDR3 sequence is CASSYIGAVRAEAFF. CDR3 sequence (DNA): TGTGCCAGCAGTTACATCGGGGCAGTTAGGGCTGAAGCTTTCTTT.

The chain employs TRBV5-5 and TRBJ1-1; a possible D gene is TRBD1 (6 bases). Looked up from germline, CDR1 is SGHKS and CDR2 is YYEKEE (reference sequence). The CDR3 sequence is 13 residues long. Trimming cost V 0 bases and J 10 bases, with 13 bases left between them. CDR3 coding DNA: TGTGCCAGCAGCTTGGGACAGGCCAGGGTAGCTTTCTTT. Its translation is CASSLGQARVAFF.

The chain couples TRBV7-8 to TRBJ1-3; D remains unclear. Between the trimmed V and J ends, which lost 4 bases and 0 bases, there was a span of 7 bases. The germline CDR1 and CDR2 sequences are SGHVS and FQNEAQ. The CDR3 sequence is 14 residues long. The CDR3 reads CASSSGSSGNTIYF. CDR3 nucleotide sequence: TGTGCCAGCAGCTCCGGGAGCTCTGGAAACACCATATATTTT.

The chain is built from TRBV10-3 and TRBJ1-2, with 8 nucleotides matching TRBD1. Germline values: CDR1 ENHRY, CDR2 SYGVKD. The CDR3 has 16 amino acids. With 6 bases clipped from V and 2 bases from J, the junction kept 11 bases outside the gene matches. The CDR3 region has the DNA TGTGCCATCAGGGAGGATGGCAGGGGGCAAAACTATGGCTACACCTTC. Its protein product is CAIREDGRGQNYGYTF.

This clone has more than one count but fewer than ten. The rearrangement joins TRBV30 to TRBJ1-6; the D is unclear. The length of the CDR3 is 13 residues. V dropped 4 bases and J dropped 3 bases, with 7 bases sitting between them. Germline CDR1 and CDR2: GTSNPN and SVGIG (reference sequence). The CDR3 protein is CAWKQIYNSPLHF. DNA of the CDR3: TGTGCCTGGAAACAGATCTATAATTCACCCCTCCACTTT.

The rearrangement joins TRBV5-1 to TRBJ2-7; 7 nucleotides line up with TRBD2. V lost 0 bases to trimming and J lost 2 bases; unmatched junction nucleotides: 8. Germline CDR1 is SGHRS and CDR2 is YFSETQ. The CDR3 extends over 16 amino acids. CDR3 sequence: CASSLEWGGSPYEQYF. In nucleotides, the CDR3 is TGCGCCAGCAGCTTGGAGTGGGGCGGGAGTCCCTACGAGCAGTACTTC.

The chain links TRBV6-1 to TRBJ2-7; possible D gene TRBD1, 6 bases. The CDR3 extends over 15 amino acids. In germline, CDR1 is MNHNS, CDR2 SASEGT. V lost 0 bases and J lost 2, with 11 bases in between. CDR3 nucleotides: TGTGCCAGCAGTGAAGCGTGGGGGCCTACCTACGAGCAGTACTTC. As protein: CASSEAWGPTYEQYF.

The chain recombines TRBV7-9 with TRBJ2-7; the match to TRBD2 covers 7 bases. The V segment lost 2 bases and the J segment 4 bases; nucleotides outside the gene matches: 5. CDR3 length: 14 amino acids. Germline V lookup: CDR1 SEHNR, CDR2 FQNEAQ (reference sequence). The CDR3 nucleotides read TGTGCCAGCAGCTTATTGGCTAGCGGTTACGAGCAGTACTTC. This gives the protein CASSLLASGYEQYF. The full variable domain, completed using reference TRBV7-9 and TRBJ2-7, is DTGVSQNPRHKITKRGQNVTFRCDPISEHNRLYWYRQTLGQGPEFLTYFQNEAQLEKSRLLSDRFSAERPKGSFSTLEIQRTEQGDSAMYLCASSLLASGYEQYFGPGTRLTVT.

This rearrangement joins TRBV28 to TRBJ1-1; TRBD1 agrees at 9 bases. Unmatched junction bases numbered 10, after V lost 7 bases and J lost 7 bases. CDR1 and CDR2 from the germline V gene are MDHEN and SYDVKM. The CDR3 loop spans 14 amino acids. The CDR3 protein is CASKTAQGAGEAFF. For the CDR3, the DNA is TGTGCCAGCAAAACTGCACAGGGGGCAGGTGAAGCTTTCTTT.

This clone was detected only once. V usage is TRBV7-9 and J usage is TRBJ2-7; maybe TRBD1 (6 bases). The CDR3 consists of 11 residues. The germline V gene has CDR1 SEHNR and CDR2 FQNEAQ (reference sequence). The CDR3 coding sequence is TGTGCTGGGGCAGGGGAGAAGGAGCAGTACTTC. Translated: CAGAGEKEQYF.

This chain joins TRBV30 and TRBJ2-7, with unresolved D. The CDR3 is 13 amino acids. CDR1 and CDR2 (germline): GTSNPN, SVGIG (reference sequence). V lost 2 bases and J 2 bases, leaving 10 bases between the germline ends. The CDR3 DNA sequence: TGTGCCTGGAGTAGACCAGCCGCCTACGAGCAGTACTTC. This translates into CAWSRPAAYEQYF.

This clone was detected only a few times. The chain carries TRBV5-1 and TRBJ1-6; unclear D gene. This CDR3 comprises 14 residues. Germline V gene data show CDR1 as SGHRS and CDR2 as YFSETQ. V lost 0 bases, J lost 10 bases, and 11 bases lay in between. The CDR3 loop reads CASSLDGVGSPLHF. The CDR3 bases are TGCGCCAGCAGCTTGGATGGGGTAGGATCACCCCTCCACTTT.

The chain employs TRBV13 and TRBJ1-1; no reliable D call. Trimming stripped 4 bases from V and 2 bases from J, with 11 bases between. CDR3 length equals 14 residues. Germline CDR1 reads PRHDT; CDR2 reads FYEKMQ (reference sequence). The CDR3 sequence is CASSSMDGNTEAFF. CDR3 bases: TGTGCCAGCAGCTCGATGGACGGAAACACTGAAGCTTTCTTT.

CDR3 loop: CASSQGPGQGSYEQYF. The DNA of the CDR3 is TGTGCCAGCAGCCAAGGACCGGGACAGGGGTCCTACGAGCAGTACTTC. The J gene is TRBJ2-7, the V gene TRBV14; 10 nucleotides line up with TRBD1. CDR1 is SGHDN, CDR2 FVKESK, per germline. The CDR3 runs to 16 residues. Trimming at V came to 1 base and at J to 1 base, leaving 4 bases not matched to a gene.

The V gene is TRBV6-5, the J gene TRBJ2-7; 10 nucleotides line up with TRBD1. The CDR3 is 15 residues long. CDR1 MNHEY and CDR2 SVGAGI come from the germline V gene. V gave up 7 bases and J gave up 2 bases; unmatched junction bases: 8. For the CDR3, the DNA is TGTGCCAGCAATTCTAGGACAGGGGGGACCTACGAGCAGTACTTC. Translation: CASNSRTGGTYEQYF.